This T cell receptor (beta chain) derives from a study of T cell responses to AZD1222 COVID-19 vaccine. Notes on the study in general: Most donors were white British and more were female, and clonal diversity was possibly underestimated. Two AZD1222 doses significantly raised spike-specific TCR breadth and depth over controls.

V gave up 3 bases and J gave up 8 bases; unmatched junction bases: 15. CDR3 length: 17 residues. CDR1 and CDR2 (germline): LNHDA, SQIVND (reference sequence). Generated by immunoSEQ multiplex PCR, the TCRdb table keeps only in-frame clones and is missing some. The sample records about 150,000 clones, approximately 91% being singletons. With regard to this clone: Its antigen remains unknown.

The receptor was derived from an adult who received the AZD1222 COVID-19 vaccine. The material sequenced was peripheral blood, taken 28 days after the second AZD1222 dose. This chain links TRBV19 with TRBJ2-1; 8 positions agree with TRBD2. The DNA of the CDR3 is TGTGCCAGTAGTATCCCCTTGACGGGGGGGTATCGAGATGAGCAGTTCTTC. Translated: CASSIPLTGGYRDEQFF.